This T cell receptor (beta chain) is drawn from a study of CD8 T cells in ankylosing spondylitis. Points from the study as a whole: In peripheral blood, disease-linked CD8+ clones occurred at relatively low frequencies.

Quantitative 5'-RACE with molecular barcodes generated TCR beta libraries. From the 5' RACE reads, TCRdb called clonotypes with MiXCR, one entry per CDR3 protein. This table has approximately 28,000 distinct CDR3 sequences, 6.5% to 9.5% appearing once. V lost 4 bases and J 4 bases, leaving 14 bases between the germline ends. Germline values: CDR1 SGHRS, CDR2 YFSETQ. The CDR3 runs 14 residues. This clonotype occurred a few times. Antigen specificity is unknown. The sequence was obtained from a male donor with ankylosing spondylitis or in good health (not recorded which). The sample comprised blood. The genes are TRBV5-1 and TRBJ1-1; a possible D gene is TRBD1 (5 bases). The CDR3 loop is CASSAGQGITEAFF. DNA for the CDR3: TGCGCCAGCAGCGCAGGACAAGGGATCACTGAAGCTTTCTTT.